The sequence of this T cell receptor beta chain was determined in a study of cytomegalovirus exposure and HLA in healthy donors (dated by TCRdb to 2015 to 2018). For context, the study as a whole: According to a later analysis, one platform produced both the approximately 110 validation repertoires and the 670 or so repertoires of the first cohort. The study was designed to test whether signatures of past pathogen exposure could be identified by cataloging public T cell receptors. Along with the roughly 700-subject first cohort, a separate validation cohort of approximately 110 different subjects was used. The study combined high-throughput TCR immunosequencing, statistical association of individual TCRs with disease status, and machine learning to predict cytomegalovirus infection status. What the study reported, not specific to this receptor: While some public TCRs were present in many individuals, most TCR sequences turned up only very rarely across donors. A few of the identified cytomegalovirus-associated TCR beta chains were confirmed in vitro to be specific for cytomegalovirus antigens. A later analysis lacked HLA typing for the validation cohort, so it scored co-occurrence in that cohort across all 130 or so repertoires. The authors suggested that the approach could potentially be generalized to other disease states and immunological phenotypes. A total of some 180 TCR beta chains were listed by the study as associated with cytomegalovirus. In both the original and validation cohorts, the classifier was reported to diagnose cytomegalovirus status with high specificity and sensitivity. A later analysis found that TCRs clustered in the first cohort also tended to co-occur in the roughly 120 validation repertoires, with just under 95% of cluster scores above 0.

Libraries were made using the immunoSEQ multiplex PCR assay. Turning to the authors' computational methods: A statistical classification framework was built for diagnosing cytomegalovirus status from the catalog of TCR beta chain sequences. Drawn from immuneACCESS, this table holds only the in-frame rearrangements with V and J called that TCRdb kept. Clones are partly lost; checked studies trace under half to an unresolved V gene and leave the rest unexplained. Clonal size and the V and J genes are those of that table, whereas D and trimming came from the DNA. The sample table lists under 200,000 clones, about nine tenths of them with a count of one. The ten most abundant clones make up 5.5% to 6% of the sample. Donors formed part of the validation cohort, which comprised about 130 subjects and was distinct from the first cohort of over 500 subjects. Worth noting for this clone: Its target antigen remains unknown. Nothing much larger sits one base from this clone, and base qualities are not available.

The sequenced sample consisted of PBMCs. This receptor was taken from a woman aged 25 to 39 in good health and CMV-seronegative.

The base sequence is TGTGCCAGCAGTTTAACGACAGATACGCAGTATTTT. This is translated as CASSLTTDTQYF. The V gene is TRBV28 and the J gene is TRBJ2-3, with the D gene not clear enough to name. V lost 2 bases and J lost 3 bases; the stretch between them is 3 bases long. CDR1 MDHEN and CDR2 SYDVKM are derived from the germline V gene. Including the terminal cysteine and phenylalanine, the CDR3 comprises 12 residues. Only the CDR3 DNA is retained, 36 bases long and in frame from the first base.